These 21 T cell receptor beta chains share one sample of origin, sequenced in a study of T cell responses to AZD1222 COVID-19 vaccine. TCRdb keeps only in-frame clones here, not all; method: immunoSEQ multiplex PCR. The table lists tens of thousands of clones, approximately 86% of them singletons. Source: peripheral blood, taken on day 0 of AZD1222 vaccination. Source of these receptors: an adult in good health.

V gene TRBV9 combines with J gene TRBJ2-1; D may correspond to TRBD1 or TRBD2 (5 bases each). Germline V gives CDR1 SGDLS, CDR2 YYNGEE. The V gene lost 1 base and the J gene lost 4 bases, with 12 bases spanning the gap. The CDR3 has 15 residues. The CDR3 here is CASSVSGTVYNEQFF. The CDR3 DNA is TGTGCCAGCAGCGTATCCGGGACGGTTTACAATGAGCAGTTCTTC.

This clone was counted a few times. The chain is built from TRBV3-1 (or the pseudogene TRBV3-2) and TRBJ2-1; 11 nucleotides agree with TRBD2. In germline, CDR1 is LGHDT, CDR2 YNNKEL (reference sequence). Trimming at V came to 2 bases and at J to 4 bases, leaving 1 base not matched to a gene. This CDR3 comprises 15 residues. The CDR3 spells CASSQTSGSYNEQFF. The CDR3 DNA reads TGTGCCAGCAGCCAAACTAGCGGGAGTTACAATGAGCAGTTCTTC.

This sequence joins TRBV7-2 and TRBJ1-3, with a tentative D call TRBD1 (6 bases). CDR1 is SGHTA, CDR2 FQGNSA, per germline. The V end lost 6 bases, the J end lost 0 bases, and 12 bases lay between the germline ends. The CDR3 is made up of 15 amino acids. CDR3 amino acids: CASRGPGDSGNTIYF. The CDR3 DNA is TGTGCCAGCAGAGGACCAGGGGACTCTGGAAACACCATATATTTT.

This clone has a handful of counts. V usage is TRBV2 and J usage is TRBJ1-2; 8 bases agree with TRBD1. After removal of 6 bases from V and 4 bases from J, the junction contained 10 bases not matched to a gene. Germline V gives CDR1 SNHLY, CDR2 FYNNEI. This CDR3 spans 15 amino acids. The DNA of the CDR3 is TGTGCCAGCAGCGTAATCGACAGGGGCGGCTATGGCTACACCTTC. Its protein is CASSVIDRGGYGYTF.

DNA for the CDR3: TGTGCCAGCAGCGTTTCCATCAATGAGCAGTTCTTC. This translates into CASSVSINEQFF. The chain employs TRBV7-2 and TRBJ2-1; no firm D call. The V and J ends lost 5 bases and 6 bases respectively, with 8 bases between them. This CDR3 has 12 amino acids. The V gene's germline CDR1 is SGHTA and CDR2 FQGNSA. The whole variable domain, remainder taken from reference TRBV7-2 and TRBJ2-1, is GAGVSQSPSNKVTEKGKDVELRCDPISGHTALYWYRQSLGQGLEFLIYFQGNSAPDKSGLPSDRFSAERTGGSVSTLTIQRTQQEDSAVYLCASSVSINEQFFGPGTRLTVL.

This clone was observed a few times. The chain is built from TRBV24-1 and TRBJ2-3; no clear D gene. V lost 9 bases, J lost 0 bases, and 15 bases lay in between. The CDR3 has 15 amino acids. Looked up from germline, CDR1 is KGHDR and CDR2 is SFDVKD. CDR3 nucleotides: TGTGCCACCGGATCCATAGGGTCTAGCACAGATACGCAGTATTTT. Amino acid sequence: CATGSIGSSTDTQYF.

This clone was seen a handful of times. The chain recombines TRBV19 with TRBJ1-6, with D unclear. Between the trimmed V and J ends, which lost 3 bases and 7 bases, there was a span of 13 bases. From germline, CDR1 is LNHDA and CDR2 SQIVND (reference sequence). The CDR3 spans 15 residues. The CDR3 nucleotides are TGTGCCAGTAGTATCTTTGGCAGAGCGAATTCACCCCTCCACTTT. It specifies CASSIFGRANSPLHF. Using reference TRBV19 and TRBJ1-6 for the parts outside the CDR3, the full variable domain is DGGITQSPKYLFRKEGQNVTLSCEQNLNHDAMYWYRQDPGQGLRLIYYSQIVNDFQKGDIAEGYSVSREKKESFPLTVTSAQKNPTAFYLCASSIFGRANSPLHFGNGTRLTVT.

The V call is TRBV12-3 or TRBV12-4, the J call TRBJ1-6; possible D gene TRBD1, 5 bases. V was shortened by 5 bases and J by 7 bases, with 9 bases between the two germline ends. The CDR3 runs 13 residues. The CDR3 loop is CASSTGGNSPLHF. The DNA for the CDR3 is TGTGCCAGCAGTACAGGCGGCAATTCACCCCTCCACTTT.

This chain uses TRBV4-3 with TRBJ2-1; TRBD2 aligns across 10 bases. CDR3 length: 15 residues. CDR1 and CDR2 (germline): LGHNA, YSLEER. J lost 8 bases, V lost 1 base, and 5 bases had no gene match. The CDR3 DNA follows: TGCGCCAGCAGCCAAGTCCCTAGCGGGAGTTATGAGCAGTTCTTC. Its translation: CASSQVPSGSYEQFF.

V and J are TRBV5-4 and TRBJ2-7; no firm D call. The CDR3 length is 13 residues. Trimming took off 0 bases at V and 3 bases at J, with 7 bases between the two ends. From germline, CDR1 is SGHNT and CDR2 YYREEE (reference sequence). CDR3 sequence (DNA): TGTGCCAGCAGCTTGGGGGGTGGCTACGAGCAGTACTTC. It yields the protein CASSLGGGYEQYF.

CDR3 sequence: CAWTTRVGYTF. For the CDR3, the DNA is TGTGCCTGGACTACCAGGGTTGGCTACACCTTC. This chain uses TRBV30 with TRBJ1-2; TRBD1 might be the D (5 bases). Germline V lookup: CDR1 GTSNPN, CDR2 SVGIG (reference sequence). V was pared by 4 bases and J by 7 bases, with 10 bases between. The CDR3 spans 11 residues. Looking up the rest from reference TRBV30 and TRBJ1-2 gives the full variable domain: SQTIHQWPATLVQPVGSPLSLECTVEGTSNPNLYWYRQAAGRGLQLLFYSVGIGQISSEVPQNLSASRPQDRQFILSSKKLLLSDSGFYLCAWTTRVGYTFGSGTRLTVV.

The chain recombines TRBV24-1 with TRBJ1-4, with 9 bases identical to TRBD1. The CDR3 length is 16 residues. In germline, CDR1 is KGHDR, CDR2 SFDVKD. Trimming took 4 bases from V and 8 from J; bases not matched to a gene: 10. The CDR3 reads CATSENDRGGLEKLFF. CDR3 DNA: TGTGCCACCAGTGAGAATGACAGGGGGGGTCTCGAAAAACTGTTTTTT.

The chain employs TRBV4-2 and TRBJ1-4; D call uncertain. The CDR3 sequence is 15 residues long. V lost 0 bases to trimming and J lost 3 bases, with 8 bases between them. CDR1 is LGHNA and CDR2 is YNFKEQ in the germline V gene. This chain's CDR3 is CASSQDSLPNEKLFF. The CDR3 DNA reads TGTGCCAGCAGCCAAGATTCTTTACCTAATGAAAAACTGTTTTTT.

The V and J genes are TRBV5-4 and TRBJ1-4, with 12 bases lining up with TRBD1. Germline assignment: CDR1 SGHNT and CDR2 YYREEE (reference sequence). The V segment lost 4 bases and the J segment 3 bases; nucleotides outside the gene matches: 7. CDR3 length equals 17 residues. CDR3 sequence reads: CASSLTGQGAPNEKLFF. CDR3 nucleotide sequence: TGTGCCAGCAGCCTCACGGGACAGGGGGCGCCTAATGAAAAACTGTTTTTT.

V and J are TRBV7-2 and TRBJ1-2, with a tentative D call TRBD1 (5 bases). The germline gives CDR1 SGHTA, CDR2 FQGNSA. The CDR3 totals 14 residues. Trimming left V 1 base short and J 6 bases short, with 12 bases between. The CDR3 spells CASSLVEGAHGYTF. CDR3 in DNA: TGTGCCAGCAGCTTAGTAGAAGGGGCCCATGGCTACACCTTC.

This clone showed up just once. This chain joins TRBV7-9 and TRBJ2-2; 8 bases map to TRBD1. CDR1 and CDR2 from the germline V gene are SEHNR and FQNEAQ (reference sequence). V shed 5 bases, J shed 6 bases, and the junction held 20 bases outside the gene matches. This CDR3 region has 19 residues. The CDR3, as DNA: TGTGCCAGCAGCCGACTGGGGGCAGGGGGCCTTCTGGGCGCCGGGGAGCTGTTTTTT. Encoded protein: CASSRLGAGGLLGAGELFF.

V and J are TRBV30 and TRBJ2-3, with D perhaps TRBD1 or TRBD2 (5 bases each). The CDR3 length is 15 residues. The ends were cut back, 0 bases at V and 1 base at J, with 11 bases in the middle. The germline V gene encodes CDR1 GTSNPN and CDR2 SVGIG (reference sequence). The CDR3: CAWSVVGARTDTQYF. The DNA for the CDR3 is TGTGCCTGGAGTGTAGTCGGGGCCCGCACAGATACGCAGTATTTT.

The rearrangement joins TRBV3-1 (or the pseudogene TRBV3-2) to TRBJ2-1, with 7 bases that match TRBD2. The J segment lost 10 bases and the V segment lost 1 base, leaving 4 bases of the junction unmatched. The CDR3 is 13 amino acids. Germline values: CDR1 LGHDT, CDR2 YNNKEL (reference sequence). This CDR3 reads CASSQVRGEEQFF. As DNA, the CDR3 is TGTGCCAGCAGCCAAGTTCGGGGGGAGGAGCAGTTCTTC.

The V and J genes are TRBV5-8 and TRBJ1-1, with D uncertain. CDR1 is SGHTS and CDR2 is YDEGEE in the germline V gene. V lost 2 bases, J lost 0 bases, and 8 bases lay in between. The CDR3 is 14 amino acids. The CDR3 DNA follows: TGTGCCAGCAGCTTTAACGGCCTGAACACTGAAGCTTTCTTT. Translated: CASSFNGLNTEAFF.

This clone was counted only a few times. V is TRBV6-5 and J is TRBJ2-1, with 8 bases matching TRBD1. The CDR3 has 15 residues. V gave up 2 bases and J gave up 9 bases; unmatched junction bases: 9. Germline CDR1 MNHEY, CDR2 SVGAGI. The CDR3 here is CASSYGAGGFAEQFF. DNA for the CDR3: TGTGCCAGCAGTTACGGGGCAGGGGGCTTCGCTGAGCAGTTCTTC.

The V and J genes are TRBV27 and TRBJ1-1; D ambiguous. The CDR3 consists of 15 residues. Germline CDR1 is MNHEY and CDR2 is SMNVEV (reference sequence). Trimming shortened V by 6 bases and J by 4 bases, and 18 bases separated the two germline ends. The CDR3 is CASSQAGIWSTEAFF. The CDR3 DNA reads TGTGCCAGCAGCCAAGCGGGGATCTGGAGCACTGAAGCTTTCTTT.